A selection of T cell receptor beta chains follows, all from one sample in a study of T cells after yellow fever vaccination. TCRdb reprocessed the 5' RACE reads with MiXCR, giving one entry per CDR3 protein. The sample yields tens of thousands of distinct CDR3 sequences, 7.5% to 8% seen once. The material was CD8+ T cells sorted from PBMCs, obtained on the day of the yellow fever booster vaccination. Receptor source: a young man who received the YFV17D yellow fever vaccine. The CDR3 runs from the conserved cysteine through the conserved F or W. The D gene is left open where the match is weak. A row's size may be missing; if present it is once, few, many or a size class.

clone size: few; D gene: -; J gene: TRBJ2-7; V gene: TRBV4-3; CDR3 protein: CASSQVVSGTYEQYF; CDR3 DNA: TGCGCCAGCAGCCAAGTCGTTAGCGGAACCTACGAGCAGTACTTC
clone size: -; D gene: -; J gene: TRBJ2-1; V gene: TRBV20-1; CDR3 protein: CSAREPSQNEQFF; CDR3 DNA: TGCAGTGCTAGAGAACCTTCCCAAAATGAGCAGTTCTTC
clone size: -; D gene: TRBD2; J gene: TRBJ2-5; V gene: TRBV28; CDR3 protein: CASSLTTSGGQETQYF; CDR3 DNA: TGTGCCAGCAGTTTAACGACTAGCGGAGGTCAAGAGACCCAGTACTTC
clone size: few; D gene: TRBD1; J gene: TRBJ1-2; V gene: TRBV5-1; CDR3 protein: CASSFGQGNYGYTF; CDR3 DNA: TGCGCCAGCAGCTTTGGACAGGGGAACTATGGCTACACCTTC
clone size: -; D gene: -; J gene: TRBJ2-5; V gene: TRBV7-7; CDR3 protein: CASSLFFGAQETQYF; CDR3 DNA: TGTGCCAGCAGCTTATTTTTTGGGGCACAAGAGACCCAGTACTTC
clone size: few; D gene: TRBD2; J gene: TRBJ2-2; V gene: TRBV18; CDR3 protein: CASSPSLAGVNTGELFF; CDR3 DNA: TGTGCCAGCTCACCAAGTCTAGCGGGAGTTAACACCGGGGAGCTGTTTTTT
clone size: few; D gene: TRBD2; J gene: TRBJ2-7; V gene: TRBV27; CDR3 protein: CASSKAGVSSYEQYF; CDR3 DNA: TGTGCCAGTTCAAAAGCGGGAGTGAGCTCCTACGAGCAGTACTTC
clone size: few; D gene: TRBD1; J gene: TRBJ1-3; V gene: TRBV9; CDR3 protein: CASSEQGEGNTIYF; CDR3 DNA: TGTGCCAGCAGCGAACAGGGGGAAGGAAACACCATATATTTT
clone size: -; D gene: TRBD2; J gene: TRBJ2-7; V gene: TRBV29-1; CDR3 protein: CSVHPGLPPYEQYF; CDR3 DNA: TGCAGCGTGCACCCGGGACTACCACCCTACGAGCAGTACTTC
clone size: -; D gene: TRBD1; J gene: TRBJ2-7; V gene: TRBV20-1; CDR3 protein: CSARDVGQGFYEQYF; CDR3 DNA: TGCAGTGCTAGGGATGTGGGACAGGGGTTTTACGAGCAGTACTTC
clone size: many; D gene: -; J gene: TRBJ2-7; V gene: TRBV10-3; CDR3 protein: CAIIPPCEQYF; CDR3 DNA: TGTGCCATCATCCCCCCTTGCGAGCAGTACTTC
clone size: few; D gene: TRBD1; J gene: TRBJ2-7; V gene: TRBV6-2/TRBV6-3; CDR3 protein: CASSYSIGTGPSYEQYF; CDR3 DNA: TGTGCCAGCAGTTACTCGATCGGGACAGGGCCTTCCTACGAGCAGTACTTC